This passage covers 18 T cell receptor beta chains from one sample sequenced in a study of graft-versus-host responses after intestinal transplantation. These TCRs' antigens remain unknown. The data were produced by immunoSEQ multiplex PCR, yet TCRdb's version contains in-frame clones alone and is incomplete. The sample has some 38,000 clones; over 85% are singletons. The source was unstimulated CD8+ T cells sorted from spleen or lymph node cells, collected before transplant. The origin of the receptors is a human donor who was the organ donor for an intestinal transplant.

The chain combines TRBV27 with TRBJ2-1; no definite D call. The germline V gene has CDR1 MNHEY and CDR2 SMNVEV (reference sequence). Trimming left V 5 bases short and J 7 bases short, with 21 bases between. The CDR3 covers 16 residues. The CDR3 DNA follows: TGTGCCAGCAGTCAGGACGGAGCTCTTCGGGCTAATGAGCAGTTCTTC. Protein sequence: CASSQDGALRANEQFF.

The V and J genes are TRBV6-5 and TRBJ1-1; tentatively, D is TRBD1 (5 bases). Germline V gene data show CDR1 as MNHEY and CDR2 as SVGAGI. V was shortened by 9 bases and J by 1 base, with 12 bases between the two germline ends. This CDR3 is 13 amino acids long. CDR3 DNA sequence: TGTGCCAGTAGACAGAACCAGAACACTGAAGCTTTCTTT. It specifies CASRQNQNTEAFF.

The chain carries TRBV7-6 and TRBJ2-2; perhaps TRBD2 as D (6 bases). Germline loops: CDR1 SGHVS, CDR2 FNYEAQ. V was shortened by 4 bases and J by 5 bases, with 14 bases between the two germline ends. The CDR3 covers 15 residues. CDR3 loop: CASSSTLASTGELFF. CDR3 nucleotides: TGTGCCAGCAGCTCTACGCTAGCGAGTACCGGGGAGCTGTTTTTT.

This chain connects TRBV13 to TRBJ2-1; 10 bases line up with TRBD2. The CDR3 is 16 residues long. Per germline, CDR1 PRHDT and CDR2 FYEKMQ (reference sequence). Trimming cost V 6 bases and J 3 bases; bases outside gene matches: 8. The CDR3 reads CASSPSGTSVYNEQFF. In nucleotides, the CDR3 is TGTGCCAGCAGTCCTTCCGGGACTAGCGTCTACAATGAGCAGTTCTTC.

The chain is built from TRBV5-1 and TRBJ2-1; D perhaps matches TRBD1 (6 bases). V gave up 4 bases and J gave up 2 bases, with 16 bases separating them. The germline V gene encodes CDR1 SGHRS and CDR2 YFSETQ. CDR3 length: 16 amino acids. The CDR3 bases are TGCGCCAGCAGCCGTAACAGGGTAGGGCCCTACAATGAGCAGTTCTTC. This sequence encodes CASSRNRVGPYNEQFF.

The rearrangement links TRBV19 to TRBJ1-1; D remains ambiguous. CDR3 length equals 13 residues. V lost 1 base and J 5 bases, leaving 8 bases between the germline ends. Germline CDR1 and CDR2: LNHDA and SQIVND (reference sequence). The CDR3 is CASSIAEGTEAFF. In nucleotides, the CDR3 is TGTGCCAGTAGTATAGCGGAGGGAACTGAAGCTTTCTTT.

The chain combines TRBV11-2 with TRBJ2-3; the D gene is possibly TRBD2 (5 bases). The length of the CDR3 is 16 residues. V lost 1 base, J lost 2 bases, and 13 bases lay in between. Germline CDR1 and CDR2: SGHAT and FQNNGV. CDR3 residues: CASSLVLAAVTDTQYF. In DNA, the CDR3 is TGTGCCAGCAGCTTAGTTCTAGCAGCTGTCACAGATACGCAGTATTTT.

V is TRBV4-1 and J is TRBJ2-1; 10 nucleotides align to TRBD1. Germline values: CDR1 MGHRA, CDR2 YSYEKL. CDR3 length: 17 amino acids. Unmatched junction bases numbered 14, after V lost 4 bases and J lost 8 bases. CDR3 in amino acids: CASSPHPGDRGPYEQFF. The CDR3 bases are TGCGCCAGCAGCCCCCACCCCGGGGACAGGGGCCCTTATGAGCAGTTCTTC.

Details on this clone: This CDR3 is missing its conserved last phenylalanine or tryptophan, likely due to a read error. The limits of the CDR3 on the DNA are not certain, so only TCRdb's listed CDR3 is given. The chain joins TRBV23-1 to TRBJ1-2. TRBV23-1 is an ORF, with its function uncertain. The CDR3 extends over 8 residues, inclusive of both ends. The CDR3 loop reads CASMKVRK.

This clone was observed a handful of times. This chain joins TRBV7-3 and TRBJ2-1; 11 bases line up with TRBD1. Germline CDR1 SGHTA, CDR2 FQGTGA. The CDR3 loop spans 15 amino acids. Losses at the gene ends were 3 bases for V and 6 bases for J; bases not matched to a gene: 4. The CDR3 loop reads CASSLSGQGGNEQFF. The CDR3 DNA follows: TGTGCCAGCAGCTTGTCGGGACAGGGGGGCAATGAGCAGTTCTTC.

This rearrangement joins TRBV9 to TRBJ2-7, with TRBD1 matching 11 bases. CDR1 and CDR2 (germline): SGDLS, YYNGEE. CDR3 length equals 14 residues. V gave up 5 bases and J gave up 6 bases; unmatched junction bases: 7. The CDR3 DNA reads as TGTGCCAGCAGTCTGGGGACAGGGGGTATCGAGCAGTACTTC. Protein: CASSLGTGGIEQYF.

The chain uses TRBV5-4 and TRBJ2-3; D is undetermined. The CDR3 loop spans 13 amino acids. V lost 5 bases and J 3 bases, leaving 10 bases between the germline ends. The germline gives CDR1 SGHNT, CDR2 YYREEE (reference sequence). The CDR3 DNA sequence: TGTGCCAGCAGTATTTTCCGGACAGATACGCAGTATTTT. Its translation: CASSIFRTDTQYF. Full variable domain (rest looked up from reference TRBV5-4 and TRBJ2-3): ETGVTQSPTHLIKTRGQQVTLRCSSQSGHNTVSWYQQALGQGPQFIFQYYREEENGRGNFPPRFSGLQFPNYSSELNVNALELDDSALYLCASSIFRTDTQYFGPGTRLTVL.

This clone has a single count. This rearrangement joins TRBV2 to TRBJ1-2; no clear D. The CDR3 covers 13 residues. V lost 3 bases and J lost 5, with 10 bases in between. Germline V gives CDR1 SNHLY, CDR2 FYNNEI. This CDR3 reads CASSDRLGYGYTF. The DNA of the CDR3 is TGTGCCAGCAGTGACAGGCTAGGATATGGCTACACCTTC.

The rearrangement links TRBV4-3 to TRBJ2-1, with 12 nucleotides matching TRBD2. The CDR3 consists of 14 residues. Germline CDR1 LGHNA, CDR2 YSLEER. V lost 0 bases, J lost 10 bases, and 1 base stayed unmatched. CDR3 sequence (DNA): TGCGCCAGCAGCCAAGATGGGACTAGCGGGGAGCAGTTCTTC. Its translation is CASSQDGTSGEQFF.

The J gene is TRBJ2-3, the V gene TRBV7-9; 9 nucleotides align to TRBD1. Germline assignment: CDR1 SEHNR and CDR2 FQNEAQ (reference sequence). V was pared by 10 bases and J by 0 bases, with 5 bases of the junction left unmatched. The CDR3 extends over 14 amino acids. The CDR3 DNA sequence: TGTGCCACCCCGACAGGGGGGAGCACAGATACGCAGTATTTT. Its protein is CATPTGGSTDTQYF.

This chain connects TRBV11-2 to TRBJ2-1; D remains unclear. CDR3 length equals 12 residues. The V gene lost 1 base and the J gene lost 9 bases, with 7 bases spanning the gap. CDR1 is SGHAT, CDR2 FQNNGV, per germline. The CDR3 spells CASSLGLLEQFF. The CDR3 DNA is TGTGCCAGCAGCTTAGGACTGCTTGAGCAGTTCTTC.

The chain has TRBV18 and TRBJ2-7; D is uncertain. Germline V gene data show CDR1 as KGHSH and CDR2 as LQKENI. This CDR3 comprises 16 residues. With 0 bases removed from V and 0 bases from J, the gap between germline ends came to 12 bases. CDR3 nucleotides: TGTGCCAGCTCACCACCCCCGACGGTCCTCTCCTACGAGCAGTACTTC. It yields the protein CASSPPPTVLSYEQYF. The whole variable domain, remainder taken from reference TRBV18 and TRBJ2-7, is NAGVMQNPRHLVRRRGQEARLRCSPMKGHSHVYWYRQLPEEGLKFMVYLQKENIIDESGMPKERFSAEFPKEGPSILRIQQVVRGDSAAYFCASSPPPTVLSYEQYFGPGTRLTVT.

The chain is built from TRBV15 and TRBJ1-4; 10 bases fit TRBD1. Germline V gene data show CDR1 as LNHNV and CDR2 as YYDKDF (reference sequence). The CDR3 length is 16 residues. After removal of 0 bases from V and 8 bases from J, the junction contained 6 bases not matched to a gene. CDR3: CATSREPRQGAEKLFF. CDR3 sequence (DNA): TGTGCCACCAGCAGAGAACCAAGACAGGGGGCGGAAAAACTGTTTTTT.